Listed here are 29 T cell receptor beta chains from one sample, sequenced in a study of lymphopenia after photon versus proton radiotherapy. Only in-frame clones appear in the TCRdb table, and some are missing; sequencing was by immunoSEQ multiplex PCR. The data hold 35,000 to 40,000 clones, with approximately 87% observed a single time. The sequences come from peripheral blood, collected from a patient treated with photon-based radiotherapy. The source of these receptors is a man aged 45-65 years with gastric cancer.

The rearrangement links TRBV27 to TRBJ1-1; no clear D gene. The CDR3 sequence is 12 residues long. Germline CDR1 MNHEY, CDR2 SMNVEV (reference sequence). V was trimmed by 6 bases and J by 2 bases, leaving 7 bases between them. CDR3 coding DNA: TGTGCCAGCAGGAGGAGCAACACTGAAGCTTTCTTT. Its translation: CASRRSNTEAFF.

The genes are TRBV28 and TRBJ1-4; TRBD1 might be the D (6 bases). Trimming removed 6 bases at V and 7 bases at J, with 18 bases between. The length of the CDR3 is 15 residues. Germline lookup yields CDR1 MDHEN and CDR2 SYDVKM. The CDR3 spells CASSPRGRGAEKLFF. CDR3 DNA sequence: TGTGCCAGCAGCCCTCGGGGGAGGGGGGCTGAAAAACTGTTTTTT.

The chain is built from TRBV6-5 and TRBJ2-7; TRBD2 matches 9 bases. This CDR3 spans 15 amino acids. Germline CDR1 reads MNHEY; CDR2 reads SVGAGI. The V and J ends lost 2 bases and 4 bases, in that order; junction bases with no gene match: 6. CDR3 sequence: CASSYAGTSTYEQYF. Written as DNA, the CDR3 is TGTGCCAGCAGTTACGCTGGGACTAGCACGTACGAGCAGTACTTC.

The count of this clone is one. The V gene is TRBV5-5, the J gene TRBJ2-1, with 13 bases fitting TRBD2. V was pared by 4 bases and J by 4 bases, with 8 bases of the junction left unmatched. The CDR3 contains 17 residues. Germline CDR1 is SGHKS and CDR2 is YYEKEE (reference sequence). The CDR3, as DNA: TGTGCCAGCAGCCCCCCCCCGGGACTAGCGGGGTACAATGAGCAGTTCTTC. Its protein product is CASSPPPGLAGYNEQFF. Filled out from reference TRBV5-5 and TRBJ2-1, the complete variable domain reads DAGVTQSPTHLIKTRGQQVTLRCSPISGHKSVSWYQQVLGQGPQFIFQYYEKEERGRGNFPDRFSARQFPNYSSELNVNALLLGDSALYLCASSPPPGLAGYNEQFFGPGTRLTVL.

This clone was counted between two and nine times. The chain employs TRBV5-4 and TRBJ2-2; unclear D gene. The CDR3 is made up of 13 amino acids. The V end was cut by 0 bases, the J end by 4 bases, with 4 bases between. Germline CDR1 reads SGHNT; CDR2 reads YYREEE (reference sequence). The chain's CDR3 is CASSLGGTGELFF. For the CDR3, the DNA is TGTGCCAGCAGCTTGGGGGGCACCGGGGAGCTGTTTTTT.

This chain uses TRBV28 with TRBJ2-5; a weak D match, TRBD1 (5 bases). Trimming took 6 bases from V and 5 from J, leaving 13 bases between them. CDR1 and CDR2 (germline): MDHEN, SYDVKM. CDR3 length: 13 residues. DNA for the CDR3: TGTGCCAGCAGCCACCGGGCAGGGGAGACCCAGTACTTC. It translates to CASSHRAGETQYF.

The V gene is TRBV7-9, the J gene TRBJ1-4, with D possibly matching TRBD1 (6 bases). CDR3 length: 14 residues. V lost 7 bases and J lost 7, with 16 bases in between. CDR1 and CDR2 from the germline V gene are SEHNR and FQNEAQ (reference sequence). CDR3 loop: CASNQGQGSEKLFF. The DNA of the CDR3 is TGTGCCAGCAACCAGGGGCAGGGTAGTGAAAAACTGTTTTTT.

The rearrangement joins TRBV7-6 to TRBJ1-5; D remains ambiguous. V shed 1 base and J shed 6 bases, with 16 bases lying between them. The germline CDR1 and CDR2 sequences are SGHVS and FNYEAQ. The CDR3 is 16 residues long. This CDR3 is CASSLGVGGSGQPQHF. The DNA of the CDR3 is TGTGCCAGCAGCTTAGGCGTGGGTGGATCAGGTCAGCCCCAGCATTTT.

The chain employs TRBV7-2 and TRBJ1-2; no clear D. V lost 3 bases and J lost 7, with 15 bases in between. Per germline, CDR1 SGHTA and CDR2 FQGNSA. There are 14 residues in the CDR3. CDR3 bases: TGTGCCAGCAGCTTTGGACCTGGCGGAGGTGGCTACACCTTC. Translating gives CASSFGPGGGGYTF.

DNA for the CDR3: TGTGCCTGGAGTAGGAGCGGGAGGGCGCAAAATGAGCAGTTCTTC. Its translation is CAWSRSGRAQNEQFF. The chain uses TRBV30 and TRBJ2-1; TRBD2 agrees at 10 bases. This CDR3 is 15 amino acids long. The junction had 8 bases not matched to a gene; V was cut back by 2 bases and J by 7 bases. Germline V gene data show CDR1 as GTSNPN and CDR2 as SVGIG (reference sequence). Supplemented by reference TRBV30 and TRBJ2-1, the full variable domain reads SQTIHQWPATLVQPVGSPLSLECTVEGTSNPNLYWYRQAAGRGLQLLFYSVGIGQISSEVPQNLSASRPQDRQFILSSKKLLLSDSGFYLCAWSRSGRAQNEQFFGPGTRLTVL.

The chain joins TRBV4-3 to TRBJ2-1, with 10 bases identical to TRBD2. The germline CDR1 and CDR2 sequences are LGHNA and YSLEER. Unmatched junction bases numbered 5, after V lost 0 bases and J lost 3 bases. This CDR3 comprises 17 residues. CDR3 bases: TGCGCCAGCAGCCAAGATTGGGCTAGCGGGAGCTACAATGAGCAGTTCTTC. Its protein product is CASSQDWASGSYNEQFF.

The rearrangement joins TRBV5-1 to TRBJ2-7; no clear D gene. The CDR3 is 13 amino acids. The V gene lost 1 base and the J gene lost 7 bases, with 12 bases spanning the gap. CDR1 and CDR2 from the germline V gene are SGHRS and YFSETQ. The CDR3: CASSLTLAEEQYF. The CDR3 DNA reads TGCGCCAGCAGCTTGACTCTGGCAGAAGAGCAGTACTTC.

The sample holds one count of this clone. The chain employs TRBV11-2 and TRBJ2-1, with 8 bases fitting TRBD1. The CDR3 runs to 14 residues. V was clipped by 8 bases and J by 0 bases; unmatched bases: 3. The germline CDR1 and CDR2 sequences are SGHAT and FQNNGV. The CDR3 region has the DNA TGTGCCAGCGGGACAGGAGTCTCCTACAATGAGCAGTTCTTC. Encoded protein: CASGTGVSYNEQFF.

This chain connects TRBV11-2 to TRBJ2-1, with TRBD2 as a possible D gene (5 bases). V lost 0 bases, J lost 0 bases, and 18 bases lay in between. Looked up from germline, CDR1 is SGHAT and CDR2 is FQNNGV. The CDR3 contains 19 residues. DNA for the CDR3: TGTGCCAGCAGCTTAGAGTGGGATAAGCGGAGGAGCTCCTACAATGAGCAGTTCTTC. Encoded protein: CASSLEWDKRRSSYNEQFF.

This rearrangement joins TRBV27 to TRBJ1-2; no clear D. The CDR3 extends over 14 amino acids. Germline V gene sequence: CDR1 MNHEY, CDR2 SMNVEV (reference sequence). V lost 1 base, J lost 3 bases, and 9 bases lay in between. The chain's CDR3 is CASSLFGGHYGYTF. The DNA of the CDR3 is TGTGCCAGCAGTTTATTCGGCGGCCACTATGGCTACACCTTC.

The rearrangement uses TRBV19 and TRBJ1-2; 8 nucleotides match TRBD1. The CDR3 extends over 11 amino acids. With V trimmed by 7 bases and J by 6 bases, 1 base remained unmatched. Germline assignment: CDR1 LNHDA and CDR2 SQIVND (reference sequence). CDR3 in DNA: TGTGCCAGTAACAGGGGGAATGGCTACACCTTC. It codes for CASNRGNGYTF. The variable domain in full, completed from reference TRBV19 and TRBJ1-2, reads DGGITQSPKYLFRKEGQNVTLSCEQNLNHDAMYWYRQDPGQGLRLIYYSQIVNDFQKGDIAEGYSVSREKKESFPLTVTSAQKNPTAFYLCASNRGNGYTFGSGTRLTVV.

This clone was detected a few times. The J gene is TRBJ1-1, the V gene TRBV7-9; no definite D call. CDR3 length: 14 residues. With 5 bases removed from V and 1 base from J, the gap between germline ends came to 11 bases. Germline CDR1 reads SEHNR; CDR2 reads FQNEAQ (reference sequence). CDR3 nucleotide sequence: TGTGCCAGCAGCCCGTCTCGGGGGAACACTGAAGCTTTCTTT. It specifies CASSPSRGNTEAFF.

The rearrangement uses TRBV23-1 and TRBJ1-1; D uncertain. TRBV23-1 is placed among ORFs of uncertain function. V dropped 0 bases and J dropped 7 bases, with 21 bases sitting between them. This CDR3 has 17 residues. CDR3 in amino acids: CASSQSIRARLTCEAFF. The CDR3 DNA reads as TGCGCCAGCAGTCAATCGATTCGGGCACGCCTGACTTGTGAAGCTTTCTTT.

V gene TRBV5-6 combines with J gene TRBJ2-1, with TRBD2 identical over 13 bases. The germline gives CDR1 SGHDT, CDR2 YYEEEE. V was pared by 1 base and J by 9 bases, with 7 bases of the junction left unmatched. The length of the CDR3 is 16 residues. The CDR3 coding sequence is TGTGCCAGCAGCTTGCTCGGACTAGCGGGAGAGAGTGAGCAGTTCTTC. The encoded protein is CASSLLGLAGESEQFF. Full variable domain (outside the CDR3, taken from reference TRBV5-6 and TRBJ2-1): DAGVTQSPTHLIKTRGQQVTLRCSPKSGHDTVSWYQQALGQGPQFIFQYYEEEERQRGNFPDRFSGHQFPNYSSELNVNALLLGDSALYLCASSLLGLAGESEQFFGPGTRLTVL.

V and J are TRBV6-1 and TRBJ2-7, with no clear D. Per the germline V gene, CDR1 is MNHNS and CDR2 is SASEGT. V was shortened by 1 base and J by 0 bases, with 13 bases between the two germline ends. The CDR3 has 16 residues. As DNA, the CDR3 is TGTGCCAGCAGTGAAGAGAACGGTTATTACTCCTACGAGCAGTACTTC. Translation gives CASSEENGYYSYEQYF.

This sequence joins TRBV7-3 and TRBJ2-1; 9 positions match TRBD2. Germline V gene lookup returns CDR1 SGHTA and CDR2 FQGTGA. The length of the CDR3 is 17 residues. Trimming removed 0 bases from V and 1 base from J; junction bases left unmatched: 4. As DNA, the CDR3 is TGTGCCAGCAGCTTAACTAGCGGGAGAAATTCCTACAATGAGCAGTTCTTC. Translated: CASSLTSGRNSYNEQFF.

This clone counts as medium-sized. This chain connects TRBV5-1 to TRBJ2-7; 8 positions agree with TRBD1. The CDR3 sequence is 14 residues long. Germline V gives CDR1 SGHRS, CDR2 YFSETQ. Unmatched junction bases numbered 7, after V lost 3 bases and J lost 5 bases. The CDR3 protein is CASSSRQGLDEQYF. The CDR3 DNA reads as TGCGCCAGCAGCTCTCGACAGGGGCTCGACGAGCAGTACTTC. Full variable domain (missing parts from reference TRBV5-1 and TRBJ2-7): KAGVTQTPRYLIKTRGQQVTLSCSPISGHRSVSWYQQTPGQGLQFLFEYFSETQRNKGNFPGRFSGRQFSNSRSEMNVSTLELGDSALYLCASSSRQGLDEQYFGPGTRLTVT.

This sequence joins TRBV30 and TRBJ2-7; maybe TRBD2 (5 bases). The CDR3 has 14 residues. Germline CDR1 GTSNPN, CDR2 SVGIG (reference sequence). Trimming stripped 4 bases from V and 6 bases from J, with 19 bases between. CDR3 residues: CAWTQLTSSREQYF. CDR3 nucleotides: TGTGCCTGGACACAACTTACTAGTTCTCGCGAGCAGTACTTC.

The chain uses TRBV5-6 and TRBJ2-3, with TRBD2 as a possible D gene (5 bases). Trimming took off 0 bases at V and 6 bases at J, with 17 bases between the two ends. This CDR3 contains 16 residues. Germline assignment: CDR1 SGHDT and CDR2 YYEEEE. The CDR3 loop reads CASSLVWGVGVDTQYF. The CDR3 coding sequence is TGTGCCAGCAGCTTGGTGTGGGGAGTAGGCGTCGATACGCAGTATTTT.

The chain has TRBV9 and TRBJ2-7; tentative D call: TRBD1 (6 bases). The germline V gene encodes CDR1 SGDLS and CDR2 YYNGEE. The CDR3 has 15 residues. The V end lost 0 bases, the J end lost 0 bases, and 10 bases lay between the germline ends. The CDR3, as DNA: TGTGCCAGCAGCGTAGGGCCGGGACACTCCTACGAGCAGTACTTC. Encoded protein: CASSVGPGHSYEQYF.

The chain carries TRBV7-6 and TRBJ2-1; D is ambiguous. With 2 bases removed from V and 5 bases from J, the gap between germline ends came to 10 bases. The CDR3 runs 14 residues. Germline V lookup: CDR1 SGHVS, CDR2 FNYEAQ. The CDR3 sequence: CASSLRASHNEQFF. CDR3 DNA: TGTGCCAGCAGCTTAAGGGCCAGCCACAATGAGCAGTTCTTC.

The chain carries TRBV11-3 and TRBJ2-2; tentative D call: TRBD2 (6 bases). In germline, CDR1 is SGHNT, CDR2 YENEEA. CDR3 size: 17 residues. The ends were cut back, 3 bases at V and 5 bases at J, with 19 bases in the middle. The CDR3 sequence: CASSLEGLGQGTGELFF. CDR3 DNA sequence: TGTGCCAGCAGCTTGGAGGGCCTGGGGCAGGGAACCGGGGAGCTGTTTTTT.

Note on this clone: Other DNA sequences within the sample encode an identical CDR3. J is TRBJ1-1 and V is TRBV11-2; D remains unclear. Germline V CDR1 and CDR2: SGHAT, FQNNGV. CDR3 length equals 14 residues. The ends were cut back, 1 base at V and 5 bases at J, with 11 bases in the middle. CDR3 sequence: CASSLVPGRTEAFF. The DNA for the CDR3 is TGTGCCAGCAGCTTAGTGCCGGGTCGGACTGAAGCTTTCTTT.

The chain links TRBV12-5 to TRBJ2-5; D unclear. With 7 bases removed from V and 5 bases from J, the gap between germline ends came to 8 bases. This CDR3 is 11 amino acids long. CDR1 LGHNT and CDR2 FRNRAP come from the germline V gene. The CDR3 sequence: CASAYGETQYF. The CDR3 DNA sequence: TGTGCTAGTGCATACGGGGAGACCCAGTACTTC.